This note documents a single T cell receptor (beta chain) sequence. What it binds is unknown. This entry is derived from a study of CD8 T cells in ankylosing spondylitis. In making TCR beta libraries, quantitative 5'-RACE with molecular barcodes was used. TCRdb processed the 5' RACE reads anew with MiXCR; each CDR3 protein has one entry. The data show approximately 250,000 distinct CDR3 sequences, roughly 25% seen once. The V and J ends lost 5 bases and 4 bases, in that order; junction bases with no gene match: 11. The CDR3 length is 15 residues. Germline V CDR1 and CDR2: SGHTA, FQGNSA. Study-level results: The study identified a TCR beta motif of under 10 highly homologous variants that appeared characteristic of ankylosing spondylitis blood.

Sample: blood, either unsorted or a sorted T cell fraction (not recorded which). This receptor was obtained from a male donor with ankylosing spondylitis or in good health (not recorded which). The chain links TRBV7-2 to TRBJ2-7; 7 bases line up with TRBD1. The CDR3 here is CASSRQPGQPYEQYF. In DNA, the CDR3 is TGTGCCAGCAGCAGGCAACCGGGACAGCCGTACGAGCAGTACTTC.